This T cell receptor (beta chain) emerged from a study of blood T cell repertoires in COVID-19. Across the whole study: Whether acute or convalescent, the COVID-19 samples came from the United States, Italy and Spain. T cells, B-cell-depleted T cells, or PBMCs provided the cDNA or gDNA that served as material.

Study processing details: Estimation of nucleated cell counts was performed using reference gene primer amplification. Repertoires were generated with immunoSEQ multiplex PCR, while TCRdb's copy carries only in-frame clones and drops some. V and J calls and clone size are given by that table; D and trimming were obtained from the DNA. The profile shows a few hundred thousand clones, approximately 80% of them singletons. Enrolled through a virtual design, the participants were between about 18 and 89 years of age and came from some 25 US areas. CDR1 and CDR2 (germline): MNHEY, SVGAGI. This CDR3 is built from 15 residues. Between the trimmed V and J ends, which lost 6 bases and 6 bases, there was a span of 18 bases.

Source material: PBMCs or T cells enriched from blood (not recorded which). The receptor comes from a man between 25 and 39 years old with acute COVID-19. This rearrangement joins TRBV6-5 to TRBJ2-1; D is perhaps TRBD1 (6 bases). CDR3 in amino acids: CASSSTGSGSNEQFF. CDR3 in DNA: TGTGCCAGCAGCTCCACAGGGTCGGGATCCAATGAGCAGTTCTTC.